This T cell receptor (beta chain) appears in the sequencing data of a study of identical twins. Notes on the study in general: Abundant cord blood beta clonotypes carried fewer insertions; memory repertoires showed none. With monozygotic twins, out-of-frame TCR alpha sharing exceeded what models estimated. Donors were not followed over many years; analysis was cross-sectional.

The germline V gene encodes CDR1 SNHLY and CDR2 FYNNEI. With 6 bases clipped from V and 2 bases from J, the junction kept 10 bases outside the gene matches. This CDR3 is 18 amino acids long. Each CDR3 protein gets one entry after TCRdb re-called the 5' RACE reads with MiXCR. The sample comprises 1.5 million or so distinct CDR3 sequences, 32% of which are singletons, and approximately 0.29% rests with the top ten. The table lists this clonotype with a few counts. What it binds is not known. Material for sequencing was cord blood. V usage is TRBV2 and J usage is TRBJ2-3; 14 nucleotides line up with TRBD2. This TCR derives from a newborn girl in good health. The DNA of the CDR3 is TGTGCCAGCAGGCTACTGGGACTAGCGGGGGCCCTCACAGATACGCAGTATTTT. It translates to CASRLLGLAGALTDTQYF.